These 27 T cell receptor beta chains share one sample of origin, sequenced in a study of T cell clones after liver transplantation. Alloreactive TCRbeta sequences came from sequencing proliferating CFSE-low cells in the MLR. The table came from immunoSEQ multiplex PCR; TCRdb's copy has only in-frame clones and leaves some out. The sample records approximately 3,000 clones, roughly 25% being singletons. No antigen has been identified for these receptors. Material for sequencing was CD4+ T cells from PBMCs cultured with third-party cells. These receptors were taken from a human patient who received a liver transplant. The T cells may partly be graft donor cells.

This clone was recorded a few times. This chain links TRBV27 with TRBJ2-3; tentative D call: TRBD1 (5 bases). Germline V gene data show CDR1 as MNHEY and CDR2 as SMNVEV (reference sequence). V was cut by 7 bases and J by 4 bases, with 15 bases left in between. The CDR3 length is 14 residues. The CDR3 DNA sequence: TGTGCCAGCACCTGGAACAGGCCGTCAGATACGCAGTATTTT. Its translation is CASTWNRPSDTQYF.

This sequence joins TRBV4-2 and TRBJ1-2; no reliable D call. The CDR3 covers 11 residues. The germline V gene has CDR1 LGHNA and CDR2 YNFKEQ. V was cut by 5 bases and J by 6 bases, with 7 bases left in between. The CDR3 DNA reads TGTGCCAGCAGCTACCGGAATGGCTACACCTTC. Its translation: CASSYRNGYTF.

By share, this clone ranks as medium-sized (0.01 to 0.1%). The V gene is TRBV4-1, the J gene TRBJ1-3, with TRBD1 matching 9 bases. V lost 4 bases to trimming and J lost 0 bases; unmatched junction nucleotides: 10. This CDR3 spans 18 amino acids. Per germline, CDR1 MGHRA and CDR2 YSYEKL. The CDR3, as DNA: TGCGCCAGCAGCCGCACCAAGACAGGGGGATACTCTGGAAACACCATATATTTT. Encoded protein: CASSRTKTGGYSGNTIYF.

V is TRBV6-1 and J is TRBJ1-2; TRBD1 might be the D (6 bases). The CDR3 length is 12 residues. Trimming shortened V by 10 bases and J by 9 bases, and 18 bases separated the two germline ends. Germline assignment: CDR1 MNHNS and CDR2 SASEGT. The CDR3 loop is CAISQGSPSYTF. CDR3 coding DNA: TGTGCCATCAGCCAGGGGAGCCCTAGCTACACCTTC.

There are a few counts of this clone. The rearrangement joins TRBV11-2 to TRBJ2-5, with TRBD1 identical over 8 bases. The CDR3 sequence is 15 residues long. The junction had 10 bases not matched to a gene; V was cut back by 5 bases and J by 5 bases. Germline V gives CDR1 SGHAT, CDR2 FQNNGV. The CDR3 coding sequence is TGTGCCAGCAGCCAACAGACAGGGGTGGGTGAGACCCAGTACTTC. This codes for CASSQQTGVGETQYF.

The chain carries TRBV28 and TRBJ2-2; 12 bases line up with TRBD2. J gave up 5 bases and V 7 bases, and 5 bases lay outside the gene matches. The CDR3 loop spans 15 amino acids. CDR1 is MDHEN and CDR2 is SYDVKM in the germline V gene. The CDR3 here is CASIRGTSGTGELFF. Written as DNA, the CDR3 is TGTGCCAGCATCCGCGGGACTAGCGGGACCGGGGAGCTGTTTTTT. Filled out from reference TRBV28 and TRBJ2-2, the complete variable domain reads DVKVTQSSRYLVKRTGEKVFLECVQDMDHENMFWYRQDPGLGLRLIYFSYDVKMKEKGDIPEGYSVSREKKERFSLILESASTNQTSMYLCASIRGTSGTGELFFGEGSRLTVL.

This chain links TRBV15 with TRBJ2-2; D unclear. Deletions cut 0 bases from V and 6 bases from J, with 5 bases between. Germline loops: CDR1 LNHNV, CDR2 YYDKDF (reference sequence). This CDR3 is 13 amino acids long. The CDR3 DNA reads as TGTGCCACCAGCAGAGATAGGGCCGGGGAGCTGTTTTTT. This encodes CATSRDRAGELFF.

This clone is large. The V call is TRBV7-9, the J call TRBJ1-6; D ambiguous. V lost 2 bases and J lost 13, with 12 bases in between. This CDR3 has 13 amino acids. In germline, CDR1 is SEHNR, CDR2 FQNEAQ (reference sequence). The CDR3 reads CASSLYPSSPLHF. In DNA, the CDR3 is TGTGCCAGCAGCTTATATCCCAGTTCGCCCCTCCACTTT.

By its share, this clone is medium-sized (0.01 to 0.1%). The chain employs TRBV6-5 and TRBJ2-7; D might be TRBD1 (6 bases). CDR3 length: 16 residues. Germline lookup yields CDR1 MNHEY and CDR2 SVGAGI. Trimming removed 4 bases from V and 2 bases from J, with 18 bases in between. CDR3: CASSWGTGIGPYEQYF. DNA for the CDR3: TGTGCCAGCAGTTGGGGTACAGGGATCGGGCCCTACGAGCAGTACTTC.

This clone was counted a few times. The genes are TRBV5-6 and TRBJ2-7, with no clear D. This CDR3 comprises 12 residues. Germline assignment: CDR1 SGHDT and CDR2 YYEEEE. Trimming removed 6 bases from V and 5 bases from J, with 12 bases in between. DNA for the CDR3: TGTGCCAGCAACGGGTATAGGAACGAGCAGTACTTC. Protein product: CASNGYRNEQYF.

This clone was detected a few times. The chain employs TRBV7-2 and TRBJ2-7, with 8 bases lining up with TRBD1. The V gene's germline CDR1 is SGHTA and CDR2 FQGNSA. This CDR3 is 13 amino acids long. V shed 5 bases and J 4 bases; nucleotides not matched to a gene: 4. The CDR3 coding sequence is TGTGCCAGCAGCCCAGGGGGCAGGTACGAGCAGTACTTC. Residues: CASSPGGRYEQYF.

As to this clone: At one end, the junction sequence differs from germline, possibly due to a read error. This chain joins TRBV10-2 and TRBJ2-5; 11 bases agree with TRBD2. The end of the DNA is better explained by TRBJ2-7, so the J call may be wrong. Germline loops: CDR1 WSHSY, CDR2 SAAADI. The CDR3 is made up of 15 amino acids. The CDR3: CVSRLTSGKYSEQYF. CDR3 DNA: TGCGTCAGCAGACTGACTAGCGGGAAGTATAGCGAGCAGTACTTC.

The CDR3 loop is CASSLGAGGVSNTDTQYF. The DNA for the CDR3 is TGCGCCAGCAGCTTGGGTGCAGGGGGGGTTTCGAACACAGATACGCAGTATTTT. The chain carries TRBV5-1 and TRBJ2-3, with D perhaps matching TRBD1 or TRBD2 (7 bases each). Germline-derived CDR1 and CDR2 are SGHRS and YFSETQ. This CDR3 spans 18 amino acids. Trimming left V 0 bases short and J 2 bases short, with 19 bases between.

This clone was counted a few times. The chain recombines TRBV7-3 with TRBJ2-3; D remains ambiguous. V lost 4 bases and J lost 6, with 11 bases in between. This CDR3 has 13 residues. Germline V lookup: CDR1 SGHTA, CDR2 FQGTGA. CDR3 in amino acids: CASSYRTSDTQYF. The CDR3, as DNA: TGTGCCAGCAGCTACCGGACGTCGGATACGCAGTATTTT. The full variable domain, completed using reference TRBV7-3 and TRBJ2-3, is GAGVSQTPSNKVTEKGKYVELRCDPISGHTALYWYRQSLGQGPEFLIYFQGTGAADDSGLPNDRFFAVRPEGSVSTLKIQRTERGDSAVYLCASSYRTSDTQYFGPGTRLTVL.

This clone is deemed medium-sized. The genes are TRBV6-5 and TRBJ1-6; the match to TRBD1 covers 7 bases. This CDR3 has 14 residues. Germline V gene lookup returns CDR1 MNHEY and CDR2 SVGAGI. The ends lost 6 bases at V and 7 bases at J; junction bases unmatched: 6. The CDR3 bases are TGTGCCAGCAGCCGTGGGACAGAAAATTCACCCCTCCACTTT. Its translation is CASSRGTENSPLHF.

By share of the sample, this clone is medium-sized. The chain uses TRBV6-1 and TRBJ2-1; 12 bases match TRBD2. The CDR3 is made up of 13 amino acids. Germline V gene lookup returns CDR1 MNHNS and CDR2 SASEGT. DNA for the CDR3: TGTGGTTCGGTGGCTAGCGGGAGGGAAGGGCAGTTCTTC. It yields the protein CGSVASGREGQFF.

The V and J genes are TRBV7-2 and TRBJ2-5; perhaps TRBD1 as D (6 bases). CDR1 and CDR2 from the germline V gene are SGHTA and FQGNSA. This CDR3 contains 15 residues. With 1 base removed from V and 5 bases from J, the gap between germline ends came to 14 bases. The CDR3 sequence: CASSLGTGLIETQYF. The DNA for the CDR3 is TGTGCCAGCAGCTTAGGCACAGGGCTAATTGAGACCCAGTACTTC. Combining the CDR3 with reference TRBV7-2 and TRBJ2-5 gives the whole variable domain GAGVSQSPSNKVTEKGKDVELRCDPISGHTALYWYRQSLGQGLEFLIYFQGNSAPDKSGLPSDRFSAERTGGSVSTLTIQRTQQEDSAVYLCASSLGTGLIETQYFGPGTRLLVL.

By frequency in the sample, this clone is large. The V call is TRBV10-3, the J call TRBJ2-7, with D uncertain. The CDR3 totals 12 residues. CDR1 ENHRY and CDR2 SYGVKD come from the germline V gene. Deletions cut 4 bases from V and 2 bases from J, with 6 bases between. The CDR3 is CAISGSTYEQYF. CDR3 in DNA: TGTGCCATCAGTGGTTCCACCTACGAGCAGTACTTC.

This clone has only a few counts. This sequence joins TRBV5-1 and TRBJ1-5, with 7 bases that match TRBD1. V trimming: 5 bases; J trimming: 7 bases; junction bases outside the gene matches: 6. The CDR3 is 13 amino acids. Germline V gives CDR1 SGHRS, CDR2 YFSETQ. CDR3 in DNA: TGCGCCAGCAGTAAGCAGGGGGAGCAGCCCCAGCATTTT. As protein: CASSKQGEQPQHF.

Notes on this clone: A far larger clone is one base from this, pointing to a likely read error. This chain links TRBV7-9 with TRBJ1-4; D unclear. CDR1 SEHNR and CDR2 FQNEAQ come from the germline V gene (reference sequence). The CDR3 has 15 residues. In DNA form, the CDR3 reads TGTGCCAGCAGCTTGAGACCAGAATCAAATGAAAAACTGGTTTTT. It encodes CASSLRPESNEKLVF.

The V and J genes are TRBV2 and TRBJ2-7, with D perhaps TRBD2 (7 bases). Germline loops: CDR1 SNHLY, CDR2 FYNNEI. CDR3 length: 14 residues. In DNA, the CDR3 is TGTGCGAACAGTGAGGGAGGGGGCTCCTACGAGCAGTACTTC. Residues: CANSEGGGSYEQYF.

This clone was seen only a few times. J is TRBJ2-3 and V is TRBV7-3, with 11 bases identical to TRBD2. V lost 4 bases and J lost 4; bases outside the gene matches: 1. Germline V gene sequence: CDR1 SGHTA, CDR2 FQGTGA. The CDR3 loop spans 14 amino acids. CDR3 loop: CASSSGLAADTQYF. CDR3 coding DNA: TGTGCCAGCAGCTCGGGACTAGCGGCAGATACGCAGTATTTT.

This clone was seen a few times. The V call is TRBV5-1, the J call TRBJ1-2, with D hard to call. The length of the CDR3 is 16 residues. The germline V gene has CDR1 SGHRS and CDR2 YFSETQ. Between the trimmed V and J ends, which lost 4 bases and 3 bases, there was a span of 19 bases. The DNA of the CDR3 is TGCGCCAGCAGCCGAGTGGGTAGTACAGCGGACTATGGCTACACCTTC. Residues: CASSRVGSTADYGYTF.

By share, this clone counts as medium-sized. CDR3 region: CASRSGSETQYF. CDR3 nucleotide sequence: TGTGCCAGCAGGAGCGGCTCTGAGACCCAGTACTTC. The V call is TRBV2, the J call TRBJ2-5, with D perhaps matching TRBD2 (5 bases). The CDR3 is 12 residues long. Deletions cut 6 bases from V and 5 bases from J, with 10 bases between. CDR1 and CDR2 (germline): SNHLY, FYNNEI.

This rearrangement joins TRBV5-5 to TRBJ1-5; possible D gene TRBD1, 6 bases. CDR1 is SGHKS and CDR2 is YYEKEE in the germline V gene (reference sequence). The CDR3 totals 14 residues. Trimming cost V 2 bases and J 2 bases, with 8 bases left between them. Here the CDR3 DNA reads TGTGCCAGCAGCTTACAGGGAGGCAATCAGCCCCAGCATTTT. As protein: CASSLQGGNQPQHF.

V gene TRBV19 combines with J gene TRBJ1-1; D possibly corresponds to TRBD1 (6 bases). The CDR3 spans 17 residues. Trimming removed 4 bases from V and 4 bases from J, with 22 bases in between. Germline V gene sequence: CDR1 LNHDA, CDR2 SQIVND (reference sequence). The CDR3 spells CASSTSGTLIQGTEAFF. The CDR3 nucleotides read TGTGCCAGTAGTACTTCCGGGACACTTATTCAGGGCACTGAAGCTTTCTTT.

This clone was seen a single time. The chain uses TRBV9 and TRBJ2-3, with TRBD2 as a possible D gene (6 bases). Trimming shortened V by 3 bases and J by 2 bases, and 19 bases separated the two germline ends. Germline-derived CDR1 and CDR2 are SGDLS and YYNGEE. CDR3 size: 17 residues. The CDR3 DNA sequence: TGTGCCAGCAGCGCCCCCGGGACTCTAAGGCCCACAGATACGCAGTATTTT. Its protein is CASSAPGTLRPTDTQYF.